Listed below are T cell receptor beta chains from one sample, sequenced in a study of T-cell reconstitution after alpha-beta-depleted transplantation in children. Each CDR3 protein gets one entry after TCRdb re-called the PCR reads with MiXCR. The table has under 250,000 distinct CDR3 sequences, 6.6% seen once. The sample consisted of PBMCs, taken before TCRalphabeta/CD19-depleted stem cell transplant. These receptors were obtained from a boy under 10 years old with acute lymphoblastic leukemia, due to receive a stem cell transplant. CDR3s include the opening cysteine and the closing phenylalanine or tryptophan. The D gene is left open where the match is weak. A row's size may be missing; if present it is once, few, many or a size class.

clone_size,v_call,cdr3_length,d_call,j_call,cdr3_nt,cdr3_aa
NA,TRBV28,15,TRBD1,TRBJ2-5,TGTGCCAGCAGCTTAGGACAGGGGGCCGCAGAGACCCAGTACTTC,CASSLGQGAAETQYF
many,TRBV5-1,16,TRBD1,TRBJ2-7,TGCGCCAGCAGCTTGGTGACAGGGGCGCAGATCTACGAGCAGTACTTC,CASSLVTGAQIYEQYF
many,TRBV7-2,14,NA,TRBJ2-3,TGTGCCAGCAGCGAGGGAGGAGGCACAGATACGCAGTATTTT,CASSEGGGTDTQYF
many,TRBV7-2,13,NA,TRBJ2-7,TGTGCCAGCAGCCTCGGACAGCCTTACGAGCAGTACTTC,CASSLGQPYEQYF
few,TRBV7-3,11,NA,TRBJ2-1,TGTGCCAGCAGCAATTTAAATGAGCAGTTCTTC,CASSNLNEQFF
NA,TRBV5-5,15,NA,TRBJ1-5,TGTGCCAGCAGCTTCCGCCATCTTCCTGATCAGCCCCAGCATTTT,CASSFRHLPDQPQHF
NA,TRBV28,16,TRBD1,TRBJ2-7,TGTGCCAGCAGCTTTTCGGGACAGGGACCCTCCTACGAGCAGTACTTC,CASSFSGQGPSYEQYF
many,TRBV4-1,13,NA,TRBJ1-1,TGCGCCAGCAGCCAAAGTGCAGGGCCCGCGGCTTTCTTT,CASSQSAGPAAFF
NA,TRBV2,15,TRBD2,TRBJ2-5,TGTGCCAGCTTTTCGGAGCGGGGGCCTCAGGGGACCCAGTACTTC,CASFSERGPQGTQYF
many,TRBV4-1,16,NA,TRBJ2-7,TGCGCCAGCAGCCAAGGGGGGGGCGGACAGGAGTTTGAGCAGTACTTC,CASSQGGGGQEFEQYF
few,TRBV7-8,14,NA,TRBJ1-1,TGTGCCAGCAGCTTCGGGGATTTAGGCACTGAAGCTTTCTTT,CASSFGDLGTEAFF
NA,TRBV11-2,15,TRBD2,TRBJ2-1,TGTGCCAGCAGCTGGACTAGCGGCTCCTACAATGAGCAGTTCTTC,CASSWTSGSYNEQFF
many,TRBV7-2,16,NA,TRBJ1-1,TGTGCCAGCAGCGAGGGAACGACTAATCTCGACACTGAAGCTTTCTTT,CASSEGTTNLDTEAFF
many,TRBV20-1,14,NA,TRBJ2-1,TGCAGTGCTAGTTTCAGGAGCTCCTACAATGAGCAGTTCTTC,CSASFRSSYNEQFF
few,TRBV5-1,15,TRBD1,TRBJ2-2,TGCGCCAGCAGCGAGGGACAGGGTTACACCGGGGAGCTGTTTTTT,CASSEGQGYTGELFF
NA,TRBV20-1,12,NA,TRBJ2-7,TGCAGTGCTAGGGGAGTCGTCTACGAGCAGTACTTC,CSARGVVYEQYF
NA,TRBV6-2/TRBV6-3,13,NA,TRBJ2-2,TGTGCCACCCAGAGGGTCCTTCCCGGGGAGCTGTTTTTT,CATQRVLPGELFF
many,TRBV28,14,NA,TRBJ2-5,TGTGCCAGCAGTTTACCAACAGGACAAGAGACCCAGTACTTC,CASSLPTGQETQYF
many,TRBV7-9,14,TRBD1,TRBJ2-1,TGTGCCAGCAGCAACAGGGGGGCCTACAATGAGCAGTTCTTC,CASSNRGAYNEQFF
many,TRBV28,14,TRBD1,TRBJ1-1,TGTGCCAGCATCATAGGGACAGGGAACACTGAAGCTTTCTTT,CASIIGTGNTEAFF
NA,TRBV15,19,NA,TRBJ1-5,TGTGCCACCAGCAGACTCCGGGCGGGGGTTGGGGTAAGCAATCAGCCCCAGCATTTT,CATSRLRAGVGVSNQPQHF
many,TRBV5-5,16,NA,TRBJ2-7,TGTGCCAGCAGCTTGCACCCGGTGGGGGACACCTACGAGCAGTACTTC,CASSLHPVGDTYEQYF
many,TRBV29-1,12,NA,TRBJ1-2,TGCAGCGTTCGGACAACTAACTATGGCTACACCTTC,CSVRTTNYGYTF
many,TRBV5-1,13,NA,TRBJ1-5,TGCGCCAGCAGCGGCGGACAGAATCAGCCCCAGCATTTT,CASSGGQNQPQHF
many,TRBV7-2,16,TRBD2,TRBJ2-3,TGTGCCAGCAGCTTAAATTTAGCGGGAAAGGCAGATACGCAGTATTTT,CASSLNLAGKADTQYF
NA,TRBV7-8,13,NA,TRBJ2-2,TGTGCCAGCAGCTTAGAGGCGCCAGGGGAGCTGTTTTTT,CASSLEAPGELFF
once,TRBV3-1,13,NA,TRBJ1-5,TGTGCCAGCAGCCAGCAGGTGCGTTGGCCCCAGCATTTT,CASSQQVRWPQHF
NA,TRBV7-2,14,TRBD1,TRBJ2-7,TGTGCCAGCAGCCGGGACAGACCCCAGGGGGAGCAGTACTTC,CASSRDRPQGEQYF
few,TRBV13,18,TRBD1,TRBJ2-6,TGTGCCAGCAGCTCTCCGGGACAGGGTAACTCTGGGGCCAACGTCCTGACTTTC,CASSSPGQGNSGANVLTF
NA,TRBV28,12,NA,TRBJ1-5,TGTGCCAGCAGGAGGGGAACGCAGCCCCAGCATTTT,CASRRGTQPQHF
NA,TRBV2,12,NA,TRBJ1-3,TGTGCCAGCAGCAGGTCTGGAAACACCATATATTTT,CASSRSGNTIYF
NA,TRBV6-5,14,NA,TRBJ1-5,TGTGCCAGCAGTACCACAAGTAGCAATCAGCCCCAGCATTTT,CASSTTSSNQPQHF